This T cell receptor beta chain was identified during a study of blood T cells in healthy people across ages. V trimming: 6 bases; J trimming: 5 bases; junction bases outside the gene matches: 4. The germline CDR1 and CDR2 sequences are ENHRY and SYGVKD. The CDR3 is 15 residues long. Extracted total RNA amounted to at least 5.5 micrograms for each sample. Through a sample-barcoded 5' primer and a J-beta primer mix, a second PCR was run for roughly 7 to 11 cycles. TCRdb re-derived calls from the 5' RACE reads in MiXCR, one entry per CDR3 protein. Among approximately 1,000,000 distinct CDR3 sequences listed, 35% to 55% were seen once. This clonotype came up a few times.

The sequenced sample consisted of blood. The chain combines TRBV10-3 with TRBJ2-1; 13 bases align to TRBD2. The TCR sequence derives from a woman aged 55-69 years in good health. The CDR3 coding sequence is TGTGCCATCAGCCAACTAGCGGGAGGGAACAATGAGCAGTTCTTC. It translates to CAISQLAGGNNEQFF.